Listed below are T cell receptor beta chains from one sample, sequenced in a study of OX40 agonist ivuxolimab in advanced cancers. Here immunoSEQ multiplex PCR was the method, and the copy in TCRdb shows in-frame clones only, minus some. Of roughly 58,000 clones listed, roughly 93% are singletons. The input for sequencing was CD4+ or CD8+ T cells sorted from blood, taken in a trial of the OX40 agonist ivuxolimab. The receptors were sampled from an adult with an advanced solid tumor such as melanoma, head and neck, liver or kidney cancer. Both conserved end residues are part of each CDR3. A D gene is named only where the DNA matches it firmly. Clone size is stated in some rows and not others, as once, few, many or a class when expanded.

>-|TRBJ1-2|TRBV4-3|-
CASSQVSGVGYGYTF
TGCGCCAGCAGCCAAGTTAGTGGGGTAGGCTATGGCTACACCTTC
>-|TRBJ2-3|TRBV27|-
CASSLFPDTQYF
TGTGCCAGCAGTTTATTCCCAGATACGCAGTATTTT
>-|TRBJ1-2|TRBV7-8|TRBD1
CASSATGGERGFYGYTF
TGTGCCAGCAGCGCGACAGGGGGCGAGAGAGGTTTTTATGGCTACACCTTC
>-|TRBJ2-1|TRBV29-1|-
CSVENPAPVTFLNEQFF
TGCAGCGTTGAAAACCCCGCCCCAGTTACCTTTTTGAATGAGCAGTTCTTC
>-|TRBJ2-1|TRBV19|-
CASSIMDNEQFF
TGTGCCAGTAGTATCATGGACAATGAGCAGTTCTTC
>-|TRBJ2-7|TRBV7-9|TRBD2
CASSWALSGVSYEQYF
TGTGCCAGCAGCTGGGCTCTTAGCGGGGTCTCCTACGAGCAGTACTTC
>-|TRBJ2-7|TRBV6-5|TRBD1
CASSYLNRGLSGEQYF
TGTGCCAGCAGTTACCTCAACAGGGGGCTCTCTGGAGAGCAGTACTTC
>-|TRBJ2-5|TRBV28|-
CASSYYLQVEETQYF
TGTGCCAGCAGTTATTACTTACAGGTGGAAGAGACCCAGTACTTC
>few|TRBJ2-1|TRBV13|-
CASSAPWWRNEQFF
TGTGCCAGCAGCGCTCCGTGGTGGAGGAATGAGCAGTTCTTC
>-|TRBJ2-7|TRBV28|-
CASKVQGGNYEQYF
TGTGCCAGCAAAGTCCAGGGCGGGAACTACGAGCAGTACTTC
>-|TRBJ2-2|TRBV4-3|-
CASSQASGRNTGELFF
TGCGCCAGCAGCCAAGCCTCCGGGAGGAACACCGGGGAGCTGTTTTTT
>-|TRBJ2-1|TRBV9|-
CASSVVGSFRNEQFF
TGTGCCAGCAGCGTAGTAGGGTCTTTCAGAAATGAGCAGTTCTTC
>once|TRBJ2-3|TRBV9|-
CASSVEGATDTQYF
TGTGCCAGCAGCGTAGAAGGCGCGACCGATACGCAGTATTTT
>-|TRBJ2-7|TRBV27|TRBD2
CASSSAGAYEQYF
TGTGCCAGCAGTTCAGCGGGGGCCTACGAGCAGTACTTC
>-|TRBJ2-1|TRBV9|TRBD1
CASSVGGQPREQFF
TGTGCCAGCAGCGTAGGGGGACAGCCCCGGGAGCAGTTCTTC
>-|TRBJ2-2|TRBV5-1|TRBD2
CASSLYLAGGVTGELFF
TGCGCCAGCAGCCTTTATCTAGCGGGAGGTGTCACCGGGGAGCTGTTTTTT
>-|TRBJ2-7|TRBV7-8|TRBD2
CASRSGTSGSEQYF
TGTGCCAGCAGAAGTGGGACTAGCGGGAGCGAGCAGTACTTC
>-|TRBJ2-1|TRBV27|TRBD2
CATRMGGNNEQFF
TGTGCCACCAGGATGGGGGGGAACAATGAGCAGTTCTTC
>-|TRBJ2-5|TRBV28|-
CASSLMGERQETQYF
TGTGCCAGCAGTTTAATGGGGGAGCGACAAGAGACCCAGTACTTC
>-|TRBJ2-3|TRBV6-4|-
CASSVNQDTQYF
TGTGCCAGCAGTGTTAATCAAGATACGCAGTATTTT
>-|TRBJ1-2|TRBV27|TRBD1
CASSRQGADYYGYTF
TGTGCCAGCAGTCGACAGGGGGCGGACTACTATGGCTACACCTTC
>-|TRBJ1-1|TRBV11-2|TRBD1
CASSANPTGARVPEAFF
TGTGCCAGCAGCGCCAACCCCACAGGGGCCCGGGTCCCTGAAGCTTTCTTT
>-|TRBJ2-1|TRBV28|TRBD1
CASSTGQDYNEQFF
TGTGCCAGCAGTACTGGACAGGACTACAATGAGCAGTTCTTC
>once|TRBJ1-2|TRBV4-1|TRBD1
CASSGTGVHGYTF
TGCGCCAGCTCCGGGACAGGGGTGCATGGCTACACCTTC
>-|TRBJ2-2|TRBV27|TRBD2
CASSLWNSGAGELFF
TGTGCCAGCAGTTTATGGAATAGCGGGGCCGGGGAGCTGTTTTTT
>-|TRBJ2-7|TRBV7-9|-
CASSLPRDYEQYF
TGTGCCAGCAGCCTGCCGCGGGACTACGAGCAGTACTTC
>-|TRBJ2-1|TRBV9|-
CASSVASQSSYNEQFF
TGTGCCAGCAGCGTAGCTTCCCAGAGCTCCTACAATGAGCAGTTCTTC
>once|TRBJ2-5|TRBV11-2|-
CASSLGARRSEETQYF
TGTGCCAGCAGCTTAGGGGCCCGGCGGTCTGAAGAGACCCAGTACTTC
>-|TRBJ2-7|TRBV6-5|-
CASSYLPYEQYF
TGTGCCAGCAGTTACCTTCCCTACGAGCAGTACTTC
>-|TRBJ2-5|TRBV6-5|-
CASSYSDNQETQYF
TGTGCCAGCAGTTACTCAGATAATCAAGAGACCCAGTACTTC
>-|TRBJ2-2|TRBV11-2|-
CASSLQGRTGELFF
TGTGCCAGCAGCTTACAGGGTAGGACCGGGGAGCTGTTTTTT
>-|TRBJ2-7|TRBV19|-
CASSIGLGGYEQYF
TGTGCCAGTAGTATCGGGTTAGGGGGATACGAGCAGTACTTC
>-|TRBJ1-5|TRBV28|-
CAAGDPNSNQPQHF
TGTGCCGCTGGGGACCCCAATAGCAATCAGCCCCAGCATTTT
>-|TRBJ1-1|TRBV7-9|-
CASSAASQSYNTEAFF
TGTGCCAGCAGCGCCGCGTCCCAGAGCTATAACACTGAAGCTTTCTTT
>-|TRBJ1-1|TRBV4-1|-
CASSLAGGLHTEAFF
TGCGCCAGCAGCCTAGCCGGGGGGCTGCACACTGAAGCTTTCTTT
>-|TRBJ2-7|TRBV27|-
CASSLSPGYEQYF
TGTGCCAGCAGTTTATCTCCGGGCTACGAGCAGTACTTC
>once|TRBJ1-1|TRBV6-5|-
CASSFLGTEAFF
TGTGCCAGCAGTTTCCTTGGCACTGAAGCTTTCTTT
>-|TRBJ2-7|TRBV13|-
CASSRLRDNAYEQYF
TGTGCCAGCAGCCGTCTTCGGGACAATGCCTACGAGCAGTACTTC
>-|TRBJ2-7|TRBV7-9|-
CASSQGGWLYEQYF
TGTGCCAGCAGCCAAGGGGGTTGGCTCTACGAGCAGTACTTC
>-|TRBJ2-7|TRBV27|TRBD1
CASSAGQVSYEQYF
TGTGCCAGCAGTGCGGGACAGGTCAGCTACGAGCAGTACTTC
>-|TRBJ2-7|TRBV9|-
CASSVGGAGYEQYF
TGTGCCAGCAGCGTAGGGGGGGCCGGCTACGAGCAGTACTTC
>-|TRBJ2-3|TRBV13|-
CASSLIFEAESTDTQYF
TGTGCCAGCAGCTTAATCTTCGAGGCAGAGAGCACAGATACGCAGTATTTT
>-|TRBJ1-5|TRBV6-6|-
CASSYYEGGTSFQHF
TGTGCCAGCAGTTACTACGAAGGGGGGACTTCTTTCCAGCATTTT